A single sample gave rise to the 3 T cell receptor beta chains below, sequenced in a study of blood T cell repertoires in COVID-19. Some clones are missing from TCRdb's copy, which holds only in-frame ones; the method was immunoSEQ multiplex PCR. The table lists around 81,000 clones, about 80% of them singletons, with roughly 12% in the top ten. Sequencing was carried out using peripheral blood. Source of these receptors: a human donor in a cohort sampled during active COVID-19.

The chain joins TRBV27 to TRBJ1-5; D might be TRBD1 (5 bases). Looked up from germline, CDR1 is MNHEY and CDR2 is SMNVEV (reference sequence). The CDR3 loop spans 14 amino acids. Trimming stripped 8 bases from V and 3 bases from J, with 14 bases between. In DNA form, the CDR3 reads TGTGCCAGCTCCCGTGCCAGGGCCAATCAGCCCCAGCATTTT. Amino acids: CASSRARANQPQHF.

This clone was seen only a few times. This rearrangement joins TRBV6-1 to TRBJ1-5, with D possibly matching TRBD1 (6 bases). Germline CDR1 is MNHNS and CDR2 is SASEGT. The germline V and J ends were trimmed by 2 bases and 6 bases, with 14 bases remaining between them. The CDR3 is made up of 15 amino acids. CDR3 residues: CASSEPSQGRQPQHF. DNA for the CDR3: TGTGCCAGCAGTGAACCTTCACAGGGACGTCAGCCCCAGCATTTT.

The CDR3 here is CASSAQQTQGRGYTF. CDR3 nucleotides: TGTGCCAGCAGTGCCCAACAAACACAGGGGCGCGGCTACACCTTC. V gene TRBV2 combines with J gene TRBJ1-2; 7 bases line up with TRBD1. CDR3 length: 15 amino acids. The ends lost 4 bases at V and 8 bases at J; junction bases unmatched: 13. The germline V gene encodes CDR1 SNHLY and CDR2 FYNNEI.